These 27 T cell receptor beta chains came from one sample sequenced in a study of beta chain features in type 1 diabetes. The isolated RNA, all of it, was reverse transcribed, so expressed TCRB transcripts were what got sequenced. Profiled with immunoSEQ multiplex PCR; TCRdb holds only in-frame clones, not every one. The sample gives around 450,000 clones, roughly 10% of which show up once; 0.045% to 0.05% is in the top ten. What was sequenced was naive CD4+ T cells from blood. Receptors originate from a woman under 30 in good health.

The CDR3 loop is CASSLPRGLNTEAFF. CDR3 sequence (DNA): TGTGCCAGCAGTTTGCCCCGCGGACTGAACACTGAAGCTTTCTTT. J is TRBJ1-1 and V is TRBV28, with D unresolved. V shed 3 bases and J shed 0 bases, with 11 bases lying between them. The CDR3 contains 15 residues. Germline V gene data show CDR1 as MDHEN and CDR2 as SYDVKM. Combining the CDR3 with reference TRBV28 and TRBJ1-1 gives the whole variable domain DVKVTQSSRYLVKRTGEKVFLECVQDMDHENMFWYRQDPGLGLRLIYFSYDVKMKEKGDIPEGYSVSREKKERFSLILESASTNQTSMYLCASSLPRGLNTEAFFGQGTRLTVV.

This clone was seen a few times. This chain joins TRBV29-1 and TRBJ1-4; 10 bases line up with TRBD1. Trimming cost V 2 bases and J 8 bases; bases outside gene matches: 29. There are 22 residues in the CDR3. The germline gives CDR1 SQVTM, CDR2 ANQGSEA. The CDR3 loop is CSVETPLSFRDRGIPRGEKLFF. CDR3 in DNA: TGCAGCGTTGAAACACCTCTCTCCTTCCGGGACAGGGGTATCCCTAGAGGGGAAAAACTGTTTTTT.

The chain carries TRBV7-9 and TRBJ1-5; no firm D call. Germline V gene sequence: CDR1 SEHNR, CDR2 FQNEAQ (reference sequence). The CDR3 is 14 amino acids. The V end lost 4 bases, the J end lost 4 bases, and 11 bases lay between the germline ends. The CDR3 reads CASSSRDSNQPQHF. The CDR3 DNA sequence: TGTGCCAGCAGCTCCCGGGATAGTAATCAGCCCCAGCATTTT.

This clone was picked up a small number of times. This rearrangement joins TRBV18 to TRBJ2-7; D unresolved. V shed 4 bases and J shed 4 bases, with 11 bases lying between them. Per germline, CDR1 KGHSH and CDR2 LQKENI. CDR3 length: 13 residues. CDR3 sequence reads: CASSLTSGYEQYF. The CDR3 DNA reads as TGTGCCAGCTCACTTACATCCGGTTACGAGCAGTACTTC.

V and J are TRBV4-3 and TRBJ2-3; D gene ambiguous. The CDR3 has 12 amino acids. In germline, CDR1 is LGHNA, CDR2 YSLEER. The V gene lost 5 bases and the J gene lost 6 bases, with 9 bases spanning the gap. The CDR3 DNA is TGCGCCAGCAGCTCCTCCAGGGATACGCAGTATTTT. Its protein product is CASSSSRDTQYF.

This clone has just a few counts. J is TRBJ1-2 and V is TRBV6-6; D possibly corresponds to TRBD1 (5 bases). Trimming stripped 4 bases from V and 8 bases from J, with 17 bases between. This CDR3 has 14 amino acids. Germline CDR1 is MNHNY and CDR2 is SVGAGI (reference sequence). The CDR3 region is CASSSGTGLEGYTF. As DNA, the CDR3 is TGTGCCAGCAGTTCCGGGACGGGCCTTGAGGGCTACACCTTC.

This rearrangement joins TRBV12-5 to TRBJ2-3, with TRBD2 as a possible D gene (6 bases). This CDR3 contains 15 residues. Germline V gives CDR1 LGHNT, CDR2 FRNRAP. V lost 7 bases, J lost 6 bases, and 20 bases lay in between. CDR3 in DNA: TGTGCTAGTGCCGAAGGGACTCACCTGCGGGATACGCAGTATTTT. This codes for CASAEGTHLRDTQYF.

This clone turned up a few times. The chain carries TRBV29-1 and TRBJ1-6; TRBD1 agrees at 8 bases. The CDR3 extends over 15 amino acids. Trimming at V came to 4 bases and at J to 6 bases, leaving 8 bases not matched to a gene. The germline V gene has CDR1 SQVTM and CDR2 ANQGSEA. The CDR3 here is CSVVLGQGPNSPLHF. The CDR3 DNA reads TGCAGCGTTGTTCTTGGACAGGGACCTAATTCACCCCTCCACTTT.

The CDR3 nucleotides read TGCAGCGTTGATAAGTCGAACACCGGGGAGCTGTTTTTT. The encoded protein is CSVDKSNTGELFF. V gene TRBV29-1 combines with J gene TRBJ2-2, with D unresolved. The CDR3 covers 13 residues. V lost 3 bases and J lost 0, with 5 bases in between. The V gene's germline CDR1 is SQVTM and CDR2 ANQGSEA.

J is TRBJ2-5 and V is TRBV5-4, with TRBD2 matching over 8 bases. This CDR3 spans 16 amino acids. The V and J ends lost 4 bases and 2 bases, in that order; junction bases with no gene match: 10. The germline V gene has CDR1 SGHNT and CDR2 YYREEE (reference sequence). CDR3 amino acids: CASSPLAGGIQETQYF. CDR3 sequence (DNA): TGTGCCAGCAGCCCTCTTGCGGGGGGAATTCAAGAGACCCAGTACTTC.

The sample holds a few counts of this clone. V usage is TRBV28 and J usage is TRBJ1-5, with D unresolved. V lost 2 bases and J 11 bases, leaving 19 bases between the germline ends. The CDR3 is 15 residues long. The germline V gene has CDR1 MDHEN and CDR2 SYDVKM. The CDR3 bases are TGTGCCAGCAGTTTAGATGACACGGGATTCATGTCCCAGCATTTT. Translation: CASSLDDTGFMSQHF.

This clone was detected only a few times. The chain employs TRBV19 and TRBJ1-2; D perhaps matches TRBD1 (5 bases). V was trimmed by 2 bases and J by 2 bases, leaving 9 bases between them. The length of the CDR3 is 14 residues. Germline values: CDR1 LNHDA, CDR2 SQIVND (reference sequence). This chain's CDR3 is CASSIRDGNYGYTF. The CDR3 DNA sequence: TGTGCCAGTAGTATACGGGACGGCAACTATGGCTACACCTTC.

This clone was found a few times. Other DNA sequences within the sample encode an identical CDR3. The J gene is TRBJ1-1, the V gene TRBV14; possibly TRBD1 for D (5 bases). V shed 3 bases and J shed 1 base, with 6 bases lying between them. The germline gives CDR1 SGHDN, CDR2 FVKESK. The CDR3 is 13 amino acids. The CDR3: CASSQGGNTEAFF. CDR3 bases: TGTGCCAGCAGCCAGGGGGGGAACACTGAAGCTTTCTTT.

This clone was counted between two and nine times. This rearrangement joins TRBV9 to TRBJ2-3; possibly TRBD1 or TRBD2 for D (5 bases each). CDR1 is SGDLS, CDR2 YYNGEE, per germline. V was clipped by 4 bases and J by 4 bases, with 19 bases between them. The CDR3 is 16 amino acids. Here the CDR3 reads CASSYHIGTSSDTQYF. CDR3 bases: TGTGCCAGCAGCTACCACATCGGGACCTCCTCAGATACGCAGTATTTT.

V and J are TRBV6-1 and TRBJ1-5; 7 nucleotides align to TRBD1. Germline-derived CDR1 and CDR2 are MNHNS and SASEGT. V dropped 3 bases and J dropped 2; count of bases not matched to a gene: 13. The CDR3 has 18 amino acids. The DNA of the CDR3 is TGTGCCAGCAGTGACCGCAGGGGGATTGGGTGGGGCAATCAGCCCCAGCATTTT. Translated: CASSDRRGIGWGNQPQHF.

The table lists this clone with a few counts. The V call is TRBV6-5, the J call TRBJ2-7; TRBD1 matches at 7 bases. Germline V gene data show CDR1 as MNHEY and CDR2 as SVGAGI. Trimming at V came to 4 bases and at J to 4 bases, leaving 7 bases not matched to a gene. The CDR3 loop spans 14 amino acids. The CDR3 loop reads CASSSRDSAYEQYF. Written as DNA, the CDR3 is TGTGCCAGCAGTTCCCGGGACAGCGCGTACGAGCAGTACTTC.

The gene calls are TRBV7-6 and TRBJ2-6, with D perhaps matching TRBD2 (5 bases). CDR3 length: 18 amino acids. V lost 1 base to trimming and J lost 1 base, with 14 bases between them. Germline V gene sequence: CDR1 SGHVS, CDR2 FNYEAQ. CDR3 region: CASSLVLYGGSGANVLTF. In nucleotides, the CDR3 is TGTGCCAGCAGCTTAGTCTTATATGGCGGGTCTGGGGCCAACGTCCTGACTTTC.

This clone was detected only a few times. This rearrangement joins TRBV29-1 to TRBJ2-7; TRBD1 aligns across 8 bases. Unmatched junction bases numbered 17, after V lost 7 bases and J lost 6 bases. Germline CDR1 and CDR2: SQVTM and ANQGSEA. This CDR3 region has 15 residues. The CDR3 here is CSAKGQVGWSGEQYF. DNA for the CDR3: TGCAGCGCCAAGGGACAGGTCGGGTGGAGCGGCGAGCAGTACTTC.

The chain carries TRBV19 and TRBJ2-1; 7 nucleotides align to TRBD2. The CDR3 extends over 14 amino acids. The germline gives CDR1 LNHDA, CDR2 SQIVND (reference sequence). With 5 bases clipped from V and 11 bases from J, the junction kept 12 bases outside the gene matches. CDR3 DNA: TGTGCCAGTAGTGCACGGACTAGTAGTACAAAGCAGTTCTTC. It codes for CASSARTSSTKQFF. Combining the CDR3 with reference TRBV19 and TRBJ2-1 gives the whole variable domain DGGITQSPKYLFRKEGQNVTLSCEQNLNHDAMYWYRQDPGQGLRLIYYSQIVNDFQKGDIAEGYSVSREKKESFPLTVTSAQKNPTAFYLCASSARTSSTKQFFGPGTRLTVL.

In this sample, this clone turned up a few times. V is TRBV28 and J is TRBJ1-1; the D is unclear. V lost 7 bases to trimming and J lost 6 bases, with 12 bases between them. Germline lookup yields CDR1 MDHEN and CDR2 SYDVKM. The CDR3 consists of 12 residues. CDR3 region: CASTRRASEAFF. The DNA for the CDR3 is TGTGCCAGCACCCGCCGGGCGTCTGAAGCTTTCTTT.

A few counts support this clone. Here the CDR3 DNA reads TGTGCCAGCAGCCAGGCCCGACAGGGTTCTGGGGCCAACGTCCTGACTTTC. Protein product: CASSQARQGSGANVLTF. V is TRBV4-2 and J is TRBJ2-6, with 7 bases aligning to TRBD1. J lost 1 base, V lost 3 bases, and 6 bases had no gene match. This CDR3 comprises 17 residues. CDR1 and CDR2 from the germline V gene are LGHNA and YNFKEQ.

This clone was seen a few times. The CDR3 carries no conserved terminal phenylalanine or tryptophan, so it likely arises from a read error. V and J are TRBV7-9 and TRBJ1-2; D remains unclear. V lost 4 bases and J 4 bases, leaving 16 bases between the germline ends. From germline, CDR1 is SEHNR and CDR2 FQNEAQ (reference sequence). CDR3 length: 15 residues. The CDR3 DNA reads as TGTGCCAGCAGCTCCATGCCACGTCGTCCCTATGGCTACACCCTC. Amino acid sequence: CASSSMPRRPYGYTL.

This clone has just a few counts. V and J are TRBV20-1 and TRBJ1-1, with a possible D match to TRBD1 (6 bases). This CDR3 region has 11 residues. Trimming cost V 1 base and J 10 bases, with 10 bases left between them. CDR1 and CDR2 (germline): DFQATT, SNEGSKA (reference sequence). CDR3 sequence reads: CSARATGSAFF. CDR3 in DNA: TGCAGTGCTAGAGCCACAGGGTCAGCTTTCTTT.

The CDR3 DNA sequence: TGTGCCAGCAGCTTAGCGGGGCAGGGGACCCAGTACTTC. Translating gives CASSLAGQGTQYF. The chain employs TRBV7-2 and TRBJ2-5, with a tentative D call TRBD1 (5 bases). The CDR3 loop spans 13 amino acids. Germline V lookup: CDR1 SGHTA, CDR2 FQGNSA. With 0 bases removed from V and 7 bases from J, the gap between germline ends came to 9 bases.

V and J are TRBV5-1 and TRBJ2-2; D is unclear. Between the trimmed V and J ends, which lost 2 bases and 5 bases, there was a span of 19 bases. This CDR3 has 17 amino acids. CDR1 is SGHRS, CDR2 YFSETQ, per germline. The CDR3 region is CASSLVPGSYGTGELFF. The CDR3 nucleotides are TGCGCCAGCAGCTTAGTCCCCGGGTCTTACGGAACCGGGGAGCTGTTTTTT.

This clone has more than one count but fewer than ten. The chain's CDR3 is CASSQDAGGTDTQYF. CDR3 in DNA: TGCGCCAGCAGCCAAGACGCAGGGGGAACAGATACGCAGTATTTT. The rearrangement joins TRBV4-3 to TRBJ2-3; 7 bases line up with TRBD1. V lost 0 bases and J lost 3; bases outside the gene matches: 3. The germline gives CDR1 LGHNA, CDR2 YSLEER. The CDR3 extends over 15 amino acids.

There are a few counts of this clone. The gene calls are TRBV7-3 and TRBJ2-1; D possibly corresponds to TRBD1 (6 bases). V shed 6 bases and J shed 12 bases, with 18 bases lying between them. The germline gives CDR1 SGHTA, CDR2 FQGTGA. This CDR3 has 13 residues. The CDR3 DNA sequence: TGTGCCAGCAGTAGATCAGGGGACCAGTGGCAGTTCTTC. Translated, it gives CASSRSGDQWQFF.